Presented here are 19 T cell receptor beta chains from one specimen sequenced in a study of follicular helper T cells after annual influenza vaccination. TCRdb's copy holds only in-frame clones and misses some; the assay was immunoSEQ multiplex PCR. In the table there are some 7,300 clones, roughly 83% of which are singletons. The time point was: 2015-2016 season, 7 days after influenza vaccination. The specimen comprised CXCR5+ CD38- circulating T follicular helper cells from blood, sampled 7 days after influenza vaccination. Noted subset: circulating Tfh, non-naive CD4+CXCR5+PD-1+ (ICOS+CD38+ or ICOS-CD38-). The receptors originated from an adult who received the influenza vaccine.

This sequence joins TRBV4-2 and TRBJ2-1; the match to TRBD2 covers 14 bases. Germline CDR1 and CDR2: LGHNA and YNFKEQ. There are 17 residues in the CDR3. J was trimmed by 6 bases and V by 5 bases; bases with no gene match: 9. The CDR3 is CASSTRLAGGGINEQFF. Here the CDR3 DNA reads TGTGCCAGCAGCACCCGACTAGCGGGAGGGGGCATCAATGAGCAGTTCTTC.

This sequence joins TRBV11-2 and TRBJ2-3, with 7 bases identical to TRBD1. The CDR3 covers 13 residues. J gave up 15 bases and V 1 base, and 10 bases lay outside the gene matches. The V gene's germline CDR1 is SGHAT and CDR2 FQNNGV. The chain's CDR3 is CASSLAGTELIYF. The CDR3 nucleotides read TGTGCCAGCAGCTTAGCTGGGACAGAGTTGATATATTTT.

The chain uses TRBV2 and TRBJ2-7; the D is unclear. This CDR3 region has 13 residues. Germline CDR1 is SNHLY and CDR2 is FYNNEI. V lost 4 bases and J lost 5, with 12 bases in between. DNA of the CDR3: TGTGCCAGCAGTGTTAGGGCCTGGAACGAGCAGTACTTC. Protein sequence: CASSVRAWNEQYF.

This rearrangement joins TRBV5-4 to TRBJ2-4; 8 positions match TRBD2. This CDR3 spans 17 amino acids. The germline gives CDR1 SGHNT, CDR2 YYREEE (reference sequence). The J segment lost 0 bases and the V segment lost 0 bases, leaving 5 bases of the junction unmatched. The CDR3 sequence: CASSLEAGGLAKNIQYF. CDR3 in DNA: TGTGCCAGCAGCTTGGAGGCGGGAGGCCTAGCCAAAAACATTCAGTACTTC.

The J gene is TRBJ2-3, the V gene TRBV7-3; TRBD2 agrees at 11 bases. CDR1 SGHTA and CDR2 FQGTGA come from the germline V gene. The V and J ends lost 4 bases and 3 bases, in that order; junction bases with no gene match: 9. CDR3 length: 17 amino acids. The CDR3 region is CASSSRLAGIRTDTQYF. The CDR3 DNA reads TGTGCCAGCAGCTCCAGACTAGCGGGGATAAGGACAGATACGCAGTATTTT.

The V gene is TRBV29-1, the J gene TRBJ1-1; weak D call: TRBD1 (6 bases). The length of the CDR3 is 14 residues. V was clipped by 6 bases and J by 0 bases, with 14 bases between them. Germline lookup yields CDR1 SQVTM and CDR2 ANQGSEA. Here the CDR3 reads CSVHPDRMNTEAFF. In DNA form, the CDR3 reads TGCAGCGTGCACCCGGACAGAATGAACACTGAAGCTTTCTTT.

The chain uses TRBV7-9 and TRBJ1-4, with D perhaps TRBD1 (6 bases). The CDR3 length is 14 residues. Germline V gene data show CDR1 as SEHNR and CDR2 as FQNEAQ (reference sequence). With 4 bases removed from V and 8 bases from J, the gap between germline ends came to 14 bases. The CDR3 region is CASSSGQGQEKLFF. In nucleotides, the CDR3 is TGTGCCAGCAGCTCGGGACAAGGGCAGGAAAAACTGTTTTTT.

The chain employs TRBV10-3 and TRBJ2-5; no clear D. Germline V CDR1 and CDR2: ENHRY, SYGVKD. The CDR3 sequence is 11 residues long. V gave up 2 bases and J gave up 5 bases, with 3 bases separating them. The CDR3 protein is CAISERETQYF. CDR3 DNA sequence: TGTGCCATCAGTGAGAGGGAGACCCAGTACTTC.

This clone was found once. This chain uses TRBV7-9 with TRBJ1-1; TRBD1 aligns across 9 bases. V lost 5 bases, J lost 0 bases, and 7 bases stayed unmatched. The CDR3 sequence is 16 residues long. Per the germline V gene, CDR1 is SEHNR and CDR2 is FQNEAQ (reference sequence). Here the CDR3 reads CASSPGQGFVNTEAFF. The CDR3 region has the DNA TGTGCCAGCAGCCCGGGACAGGGTTTCGTGAACACTGAAGCTTTCTTT. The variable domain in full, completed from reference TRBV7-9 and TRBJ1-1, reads DTGVSQNPRHKITKRGQNVTFRCDPISEHNRLYWYRQTLGQGPEFLTYFQNEAQLEKSRLLSDRFSAERPKGSFSTLEIQRTEQGDSAMYLCASSPGQGFVNTEAFFGQGTRLTVV.

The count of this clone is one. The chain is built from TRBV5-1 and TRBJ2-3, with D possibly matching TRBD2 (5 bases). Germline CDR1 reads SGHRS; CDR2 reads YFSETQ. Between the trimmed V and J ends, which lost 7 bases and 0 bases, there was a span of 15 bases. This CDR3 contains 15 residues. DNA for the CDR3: TGCGCCAGCGAAAGAAGCGGCCTCAGCACAGATACGCAGTATTTT. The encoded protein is CASERSGLSTDTQYF.

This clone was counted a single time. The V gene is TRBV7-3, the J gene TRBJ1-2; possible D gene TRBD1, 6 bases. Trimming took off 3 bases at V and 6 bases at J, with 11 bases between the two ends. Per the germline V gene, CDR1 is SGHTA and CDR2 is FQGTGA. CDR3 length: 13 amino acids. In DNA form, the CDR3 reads TGTGCCAGCAGCTTCGACAGGTCGGATGGCTACACCTTC. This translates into CASSFDRSDGYTF.

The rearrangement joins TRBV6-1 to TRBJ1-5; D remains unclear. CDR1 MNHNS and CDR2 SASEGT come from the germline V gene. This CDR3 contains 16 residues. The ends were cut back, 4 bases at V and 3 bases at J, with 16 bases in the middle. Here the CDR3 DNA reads TGTGCCAGCAGTGGCCGCCTACAGTTTTTCAATCAGCCCCAGCATTTT. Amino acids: CASSGRLQFFNQPQHF.

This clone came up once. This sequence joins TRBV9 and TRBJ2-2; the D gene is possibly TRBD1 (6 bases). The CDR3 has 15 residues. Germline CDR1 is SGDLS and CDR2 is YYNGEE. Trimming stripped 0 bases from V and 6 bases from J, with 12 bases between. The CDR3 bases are TGTGCCAGCAGCGTAGATATGGGGGCCGCCGGGGAGCTGTTTTTT. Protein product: CASSVDMGAAGELFF.

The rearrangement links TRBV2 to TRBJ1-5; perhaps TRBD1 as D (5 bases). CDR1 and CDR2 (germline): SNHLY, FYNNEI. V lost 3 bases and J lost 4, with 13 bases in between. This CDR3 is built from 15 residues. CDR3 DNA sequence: TGTGCCAGCAGTGAGGGTGCGACAGATAATCAGCCCCAGCATTTT. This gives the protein CASSEGATDNQPQHF.

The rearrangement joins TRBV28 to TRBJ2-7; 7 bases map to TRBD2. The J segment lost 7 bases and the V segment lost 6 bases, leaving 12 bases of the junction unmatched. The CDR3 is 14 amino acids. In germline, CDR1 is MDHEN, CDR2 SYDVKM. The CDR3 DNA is TGTGCCAGCAGCATCGGACAAAAAGCGGGGGAGCAGTACTTC. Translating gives CASSIGQKAGEQYF.

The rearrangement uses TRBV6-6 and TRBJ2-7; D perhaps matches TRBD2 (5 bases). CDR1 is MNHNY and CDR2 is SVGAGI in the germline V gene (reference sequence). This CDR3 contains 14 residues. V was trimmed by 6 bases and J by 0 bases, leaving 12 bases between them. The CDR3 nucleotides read TGTGCCAGCAGCTCGAGCGGAACCTCCTACGAGCAGTACTTC. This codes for CASSSSGTSYEQYF.

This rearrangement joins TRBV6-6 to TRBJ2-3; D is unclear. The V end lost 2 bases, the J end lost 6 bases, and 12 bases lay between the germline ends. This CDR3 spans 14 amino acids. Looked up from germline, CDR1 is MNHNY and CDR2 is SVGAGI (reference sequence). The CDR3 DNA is TGTGCCAGCAGTTACGGCCACCTCCCGGATACGCAGTATTTT. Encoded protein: CASSYGHLPDTQYF.

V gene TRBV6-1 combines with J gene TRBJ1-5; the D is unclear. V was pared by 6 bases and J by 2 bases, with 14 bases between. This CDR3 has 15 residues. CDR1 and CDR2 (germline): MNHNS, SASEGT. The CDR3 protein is CASRLDGGRNQPQHF. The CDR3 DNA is TGTGCCAGCAGGCTGGACGGCGGGCGCAATCAGCCCCAGCATTTT.

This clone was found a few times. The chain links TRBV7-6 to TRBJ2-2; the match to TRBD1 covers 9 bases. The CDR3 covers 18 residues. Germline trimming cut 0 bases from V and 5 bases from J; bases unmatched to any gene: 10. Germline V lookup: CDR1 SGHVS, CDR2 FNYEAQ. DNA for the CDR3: TGTGCCAGCAGCTTAGCCACAACAGGGGGCGGTCGGACCGGGGAGCTGTTTTTT. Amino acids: CASSLATTGGGRTGELFF.